The 18 T cell receptor beta chains listed next were all sequenced from one sample in a study of shared clonotypes between healthy human individuals. Data came from immunoSEQ multiplex PCR; TCRdb stores just in-frame clones and leaves some out. The sample gives a few million clones, 85% to 95% of which show up once; 0.39% is in the top ten. Sequenced sample: naive CD4+ T cells from PBMCs. The subset denotes: CD45RA+ positively selected. Every receptor here comes from a man younger than 35 in good health. Some clones in this sample may be carry-over from other donors' samples.

This chain joins TRBV29-1 and TRBJ1-1, with 7 bases identical to TRBD1. V gave up 7 bases and J gave up 1 base; unmatched junction bases: 6. The length of the CDR3 is 13 residues. Germline V gene sequence: CDR1 SQVTM, CDR2 ANQGSEA. The CDR3 is CSGNRDRNTEAFF. The CDR3 coding sequence is TGCAGCGGAAACCGGGACAGGAACACTGAAGCTTTCTTT.

This chain uses TRBV11-2 with TRBJ1-1, with TRBD1 matching 9 bases. The CDR3 contains 15 residues. After removal of 1 base from V and 2 bases from J, the junction contained 2 bases not matched to a gene. Germline V gene data show CDR1 as SGHAT and CDR2 as FQNNGV. In DNA form, the CDR3 reads TGTGCCAGCAGCTTAGTACAGGGGGCCAACACTGAAGCTTTCTTT. Its protein product is CASSLVQGANTEAFF.

Concerning this clone itself: Within the sample, other DNA sequences also encode this same CDR3. This chain joins TRBV2 and TRBJ2-1; 7 bases agree with TRBD2. CDR1 is SNHLY and CDR2 is FYNNEI in the germline V gene. With V trimmed by 4 bases and J by 1 base, 1 base remained unmatched. The CDR3 extends over 14 amino acids. The CDR3 region has the DNA TGTGCCAGCAGTGCGGGAGGATCCTACAATGAGCAGTTCTTC. This encodes CASSAGGSYNEQFF.

V is TRBV21-1 and J is TRBJ1-1; TRBD1 is the table's D call, not checked against the DNA. TRBV21-1 is reported as a pseudogene. The CDR3 is 17 residues long. The CDR3 DNA is TGTGCCAGCAGCAAATGGGTCAGGGGACCAAAACTTACTGAAGCTTTCTTT. Amino acids: CASSKWVRGPKLTEAFF.

The rearrangement joins TRBV9 to TRBJ2-3, with TRBD1 identical over 10 bases. Germline CDR1 and CDR2: SGDLS and YYNGEE. The CDR3 runs to 16 residues. The ends lost 4 bases at V and 2 bases at J; junction bases unmatched: 7. CDR3: CASSQSGTGATDTQYF. The DNA for the CDR3 is TGTGCCAGCAGCCAATCCGGGACAGGGGCCACAGATACGCAGTATTTT.

The rearrangement joins TRBV21-1 to TRBJ2-7; the table's D call, TRBD1, was not checked against the DNA. TRBV21-1 is an annotated pseudogene. The length of the CDR3 is 17 residues. In DNA, the CDR3 is TGTGCCAGCAGCTTGCACCTCCGGGACAGGATATTCCACGAGCAGTACTTC. Translation: CASSLHLRDRIFHEQYF.

The V call is TRBV2, the J call TRBJ2-2; 12 bases fit TRBD2. Germline V gives CDR1 SNHLY, CDR2 FYNNEI. The CDR3 contains 15 residues. V lost 8 bases, J lost 5 bases, and 6 bases stayed unmatched. CDR3 sequence (DNA): TGTGCCAGCCAACAAGGACTAGCGGGAACCGGGGAGCTGTTTTTT. It specifies CASQQGLAGTGELFF. Looking up the rest from reference TRBV2 and TRBJ2-2 gives the full variable domain: EPEVTQTPSHQVTQMGQEVILRCVPISNHLYFYWYRQILGQKVEFLVSFYNNEISEKSEIFDDQFSVERPDGSNFTLKIRSTKLEDSAMYFCASQQGLAGTGELFFGEGSRLTVL.

The rearrangement links TRBV7-2 to TRBJ2-7; a weak D match, TRBD1 (5 bases). This CDR3 has 14 residues. The ends were cut back, 2 bases at V and 3 bases at J, with 11 bases in the middle. The germline V gene has CDR1 SGHTA and CDR2 FQGNSA. CDR3 DNA: TGTGCCAGCAGCTTAACAGGCTCCTACTACGAGCAGTACTTC. The encoded protein is CASSLTGSYYEQYF.

In this sample, this clone turned up once. The chain uses TRBV5-1 and TRBJ2-3; D might be TRBD1 (7 bases). V was trimmed by 2 bases and J by 0 bases, leaving 16 bases between them. This CDR3 has 17 amino acids. Per the germline V gene, CDR1 is SGHRS and CDR2 is YFSETQ. DNA for the CDR3: TGCGCCAGCAGCTTCGACAGGGTCGGGACTAGCACAGATACGCAGTATTTT. It codes for CASSFDRVGTSTDTQYF.

CDR3 loop: CASSIGTANEQFF. CDR3 in DNA: TGTGCCAGTAGTATAGGGACAGCCAATGAGCAGTTCTTC. The chain carries TRBV19 and TRBJ2-1, with TRBD1 as a possible D gene (6 bases). Trimming left V 1 base short and J 6 bases short, with 7 bases between. Germline CDR1 is LNHDA and CDR2 is SQIVND (reference sequence). This CDR3 has 13 residues.

The chain uses TRBV2 and TRBJ2-3; maybe TRBD1 (6 bases). Trimming took off 8 bases at V and 2 bases at J, with 14 bases between the two ends. Looked up from germline, CDR1 is SNHLY and CDR2 is FYNNEI. This CDR3 comprises 14 residues. In DNA form, the CDR3 reads TGTGCCAGCCGTTTTGACAGGAACACAGATACGCAGTATTTT. Translated: CASRFDRNTDTQYF.

This rearrangement joins TRBV28 to TRBJ1-3; D unresolved. Germline CDR1 MDHEN, CDR2 SYDVKM. V shed 5 bases and J shed 5 bases, with 16 bases lying between them. The CDR3 runs 15 residues. CDR3 amino acids: CASSTPTSLRNTIYF. The DNA for the CDR3 is TGTGCCAGCAGTACTCCGACATCCCTTAGAAACACCATATATTTT.

The chain links TRBV28 to TRBJ1-2; D possibly corresponds to TRBD1 (5 bases). Germline assignment: CDR1 MDHEN and CDR2 SYDVKM. Trimming left V 6 bases short and J 2 bases short, with 13 bases between. CDR3 length: 14 residues. The CDR3 DNA reads TGTGCCAGCAGGACGGCGGGGCGGAACTATGGCTACACCTTC. Translating gives CASRTAGRNYGYTF.

Comment on this clone: This CDR3 is also generated by other DNA sequences in the sample. The chain links TRBV5-1 to TRBJ1-1, with 9 bases that match TRBD1. CDR1 and CDR2 from the germline V gene are SGHRS and YFSETQ. V gave up 0 bases and J gave up 1 base; unmatched junction bases: 1. The CDR3 is 15 amino acids. As DNA, the CDR3 is TGCGCCAGCAGCTTGGGGGGACAGGGGAACACTGAAGCTTTCTTT. Translation gives CASSLGGQGNTEAFF.

This chain connects TRBV27 to TRBJ2-7; 11 bases line up with TRBD1. CDR1 is MNHEY, CDR2 SMNVEV, per germline (reference sequence). The CDR3 contains 14 residues. Germline trimming cut 6 bases from V and 2 bases from J; bases unmatched to any gene: 3. The CDR3 region has the DNA TGTGCCAGCAGGAGGGGACAGGGGGCCTACGAGCAGTACTTC. Its translation is CASRRGQGAYEQYF.

The rearrangement links TRBV7-2 to TRBJ1-1; D not certain. V was shortened by 1 base and J by 6 bases, with 12 bases between the two germline ends. Per the germline V gene, CDR1 is SGHTA and CDR2 is FQGNSA. CDR3 size: 14 residues. The CDR3 is CASSLVHKAAEAFF. CDR3 bases: TGTGCCAGCAGCTTAGTGCACAAGGCCGCTGAAGCTTTCTTT.

Comments on this clone: The sample has other DNA sequences that encode this CDR3 too. The chain links TRBV7-2 to TRBJ2-1; D ambiguous. CDR1 is SGHTA and CDR2 is FQGNSA in the germline V gene. V shed 3 bases and J shed 6 bases, with 6 bases lying between them. The CDR3 runs to 12 residues. The CDR3 region is CASSLVSNEQFF. The CDR3 bases are TGTGCCAGCAGCTTGGTCTCCAATGAGCAGTTCTTC.

The chain has TRBV5-1 and TRBJ2-3; D is uncertain. Germline V lookup: CDR1 SGHRS, CDR2 YFSETQ. V dropped 3 bases and J dropped 0 bases, with 11 bases sitting between them. This CDR3 has 15 amino acids. CDR3 protein: CASSWAYTSTDTQYF. Written as DNA, the CDR3 is TGCGCCAGCAGCTGGGCCTATACTAGCACAGATACGCAGTATTTT.